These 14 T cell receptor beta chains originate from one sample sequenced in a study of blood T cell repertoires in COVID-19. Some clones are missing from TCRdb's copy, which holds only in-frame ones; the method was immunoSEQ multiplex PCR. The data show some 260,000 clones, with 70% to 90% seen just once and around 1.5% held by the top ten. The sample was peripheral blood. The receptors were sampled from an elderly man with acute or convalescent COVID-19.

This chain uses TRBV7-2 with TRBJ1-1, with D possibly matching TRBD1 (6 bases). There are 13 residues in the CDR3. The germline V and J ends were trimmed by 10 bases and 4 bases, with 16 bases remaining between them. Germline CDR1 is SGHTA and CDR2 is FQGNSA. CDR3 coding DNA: TGTGCCACCACAGGACAGCGGAGCACTGAAGCTTTCTTT. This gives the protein CATTGQRSTEAFF.

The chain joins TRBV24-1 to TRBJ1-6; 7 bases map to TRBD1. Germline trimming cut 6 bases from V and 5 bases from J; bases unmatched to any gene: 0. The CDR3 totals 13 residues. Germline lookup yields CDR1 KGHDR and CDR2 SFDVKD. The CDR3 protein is CATSTGDNSPLHF. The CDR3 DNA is TGTGCCACCAGTACAGGGGATAATTCACCCCTCCACTTT.

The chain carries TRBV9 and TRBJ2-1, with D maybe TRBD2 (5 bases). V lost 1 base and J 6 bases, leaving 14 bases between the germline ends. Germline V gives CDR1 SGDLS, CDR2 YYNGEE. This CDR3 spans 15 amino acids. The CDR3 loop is CASSVNGLALNEQFF. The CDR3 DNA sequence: TGTGCCAGCAGCGTAAACGGTCTAGCCCTCAATGAGCAGTTCTTC.

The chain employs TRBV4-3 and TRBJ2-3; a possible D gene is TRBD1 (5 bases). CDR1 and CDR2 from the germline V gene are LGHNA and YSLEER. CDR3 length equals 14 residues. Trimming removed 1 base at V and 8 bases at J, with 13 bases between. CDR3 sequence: CASSQATGHSTQYF. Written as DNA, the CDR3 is TGCGCCAGCAGCCAAGCCACCGGACATTCTACGCAGTATTTT.

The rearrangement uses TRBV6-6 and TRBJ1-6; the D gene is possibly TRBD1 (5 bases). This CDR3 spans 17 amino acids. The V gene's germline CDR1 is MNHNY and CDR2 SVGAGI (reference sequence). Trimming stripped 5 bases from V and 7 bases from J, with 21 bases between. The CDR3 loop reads CASSRFRGMKANSPLHF. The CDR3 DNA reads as TGTGCCAGCAGTCGATTCCGGGGGATGAAGGCCAATTCACCCCTCCACTTT.

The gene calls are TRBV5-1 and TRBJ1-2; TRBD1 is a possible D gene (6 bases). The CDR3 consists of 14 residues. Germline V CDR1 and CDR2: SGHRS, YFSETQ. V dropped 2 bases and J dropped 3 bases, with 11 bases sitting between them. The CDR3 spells CASSFKGGDYGYTF. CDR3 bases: TGCGCCAGCAGCTTTAAAGGGGGGGACTATGGCTACACCTTC.

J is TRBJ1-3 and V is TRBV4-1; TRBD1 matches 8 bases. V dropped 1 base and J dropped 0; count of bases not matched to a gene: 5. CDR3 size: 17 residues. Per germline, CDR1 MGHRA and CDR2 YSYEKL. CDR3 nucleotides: TGCGCCAGCAGCCAAGCGATTACAGGGGGCTCTGGAAACACCATATATTTT. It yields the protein CASSQAITGGSGNTIYF.

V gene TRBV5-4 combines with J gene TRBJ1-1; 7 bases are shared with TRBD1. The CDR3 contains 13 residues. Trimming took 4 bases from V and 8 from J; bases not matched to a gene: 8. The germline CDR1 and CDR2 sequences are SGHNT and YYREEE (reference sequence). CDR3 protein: CASSLDRPIEAFF. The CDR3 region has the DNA TGTGCCAGCAGCCTGGACAGGCCCATCGAAGCTTTCTTT.

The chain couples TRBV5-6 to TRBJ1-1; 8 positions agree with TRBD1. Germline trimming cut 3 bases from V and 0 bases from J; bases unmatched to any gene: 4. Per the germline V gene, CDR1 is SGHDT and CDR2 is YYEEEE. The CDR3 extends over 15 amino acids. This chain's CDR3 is CASSWGDRMNTEAFF. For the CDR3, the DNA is TGTGCCAGCAGCTGGGGGGACAGGATGAACACTGAAGCTTTCTTT.

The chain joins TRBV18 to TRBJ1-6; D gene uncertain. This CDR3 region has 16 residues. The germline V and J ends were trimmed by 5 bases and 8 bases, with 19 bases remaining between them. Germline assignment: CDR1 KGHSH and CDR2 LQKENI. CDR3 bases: TGTGCCAGCTCAATCTCCGCCGGAACAAGCGATTCACCCCTCCACTTT. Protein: CASSISAGTSDSPLHF. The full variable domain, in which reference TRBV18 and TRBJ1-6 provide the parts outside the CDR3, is NAGVMQNPRHLVRRRGQEARLRCSPMKGHSHVYWYRQLPEEGLKFMVYLQKENIIDESGMPKERFSAEFPKEGPSILRIQQVVRGDSAAYFCASSISAGTSDSPLHFGNGTRLTVT.

The CDR3 protein is CASSWGQGGYGYTF. CDR3 bases: TGTGCCAGCAGTTGGGGACAGGGAGGCTATGGCTACACCTTC. The chain is built from TRBV6-5 and TRBJ1-2; TRBD1 agrees at 9 bases. Germline V gene lookup returns CDR1 MNHEY and CDR2 SVGAGI. V dropped 4 bases and J dropped 4; count of bases not matched to a gene: 4. There are 14 residues in the CDR3.

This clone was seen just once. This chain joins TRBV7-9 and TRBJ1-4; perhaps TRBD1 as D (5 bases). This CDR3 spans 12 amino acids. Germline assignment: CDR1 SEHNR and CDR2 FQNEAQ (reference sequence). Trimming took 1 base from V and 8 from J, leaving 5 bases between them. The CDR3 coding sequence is TGTGCCAGCAGCTTAGAGGGGGAAAAACTGTTTTTT. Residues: CASSLEGEKLFF.

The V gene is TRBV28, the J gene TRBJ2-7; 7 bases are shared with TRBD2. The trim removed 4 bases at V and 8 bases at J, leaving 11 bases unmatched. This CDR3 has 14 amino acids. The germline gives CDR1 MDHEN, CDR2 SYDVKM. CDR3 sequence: CASSWEASGPQQYF. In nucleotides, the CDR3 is TGTGCCAGCAGTTGGGAAGCTAGCGGTCCGCAGCAGTACTTC. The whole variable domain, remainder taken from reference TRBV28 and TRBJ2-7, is DVKVTQSSRYLVKRTGEKVFLECVQDMDHENMFWYRQDPGLGLRLIYFSYDVKMKEKGDIPEGYSVSREKKERFSLILESASTNQTSMYLCASSWEASGPQQYFGPGTRLTVT.

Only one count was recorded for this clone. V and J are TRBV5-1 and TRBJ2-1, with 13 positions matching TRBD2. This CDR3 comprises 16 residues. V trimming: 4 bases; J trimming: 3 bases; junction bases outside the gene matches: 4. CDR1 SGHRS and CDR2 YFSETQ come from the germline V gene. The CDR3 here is CASSPGLAGVYNEQFF. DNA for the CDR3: TGCGCCAGCAGCCCCGGACTAGCGGGAGTCTACAATGAGCAGTTCTTC.